The subject of this entry is one TCR beta chain. Antigen unknown. This specimen comes from a study of cytomegalovirus exposure and HLA in healthy donors. CDR1 is SGHRS and CDR2 is YFSETQ in the germline V gene. The junction had 6 bases not matched to a gene; V was cut back by 4 bases and J by 0 bases. This CDR3 spans 15 amino acids. Only in-frame clones appear in the TCRdb table, and some are missing; sequencing was by immunoSEQ multiplex PCR. The sample lists about 72,000 clones, roughly 92% occurring once. General study points: Rarity held for most TCR sequences, but there were some public TCRs that occurred in many donors. The tendency of first-cohort TCR clusters to co-occur in the 120 or so validation repertoires was the finding of a later analysis.

This rearrangement joins TRBV5-1 to TRBJ1-1; TRBD1 agrees at 7 bases. Sample: PBMCs. This TCR was sampled from a woman aged 18 to 35 in good health and CMV-seronegative. The CDR3 DNA is TGCGCCAGCAGCCAGGGGGAGGCCATGAACACTGAAGCTTTCTTT. Encoded protein: CASSQGEAMNTEAFF.